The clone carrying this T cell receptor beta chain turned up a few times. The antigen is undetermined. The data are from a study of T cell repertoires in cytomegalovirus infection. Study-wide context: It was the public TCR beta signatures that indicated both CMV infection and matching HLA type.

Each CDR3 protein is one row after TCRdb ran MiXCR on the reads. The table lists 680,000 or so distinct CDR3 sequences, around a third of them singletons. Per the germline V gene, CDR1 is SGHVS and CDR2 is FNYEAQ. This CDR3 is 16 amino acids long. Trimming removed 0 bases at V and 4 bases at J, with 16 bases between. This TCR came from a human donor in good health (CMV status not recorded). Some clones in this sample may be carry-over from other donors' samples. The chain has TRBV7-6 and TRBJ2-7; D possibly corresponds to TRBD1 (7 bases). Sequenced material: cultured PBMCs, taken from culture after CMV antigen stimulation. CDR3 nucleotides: TGTGCCAGCAGCTTAGCGACAGGGAGGTTTCCGTACGAGCAGTACTTC. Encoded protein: CASSLATGRFPYEQYF.